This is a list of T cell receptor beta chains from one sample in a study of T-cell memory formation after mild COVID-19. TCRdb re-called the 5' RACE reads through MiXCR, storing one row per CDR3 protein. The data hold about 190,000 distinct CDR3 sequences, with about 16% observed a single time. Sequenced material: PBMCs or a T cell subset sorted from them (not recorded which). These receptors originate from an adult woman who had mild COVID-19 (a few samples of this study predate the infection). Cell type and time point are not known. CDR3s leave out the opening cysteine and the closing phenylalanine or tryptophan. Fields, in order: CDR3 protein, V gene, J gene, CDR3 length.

CDR3: ASSLAVRLAGAKNIQY
V: TRBV5-5
J: TRBJ2-4
length: 16

CDR3: ASRAPGAGSTEAF
V: TRBV7-9
J: TRBJ1-1
length: 13

CDR3: ASSYSTDSGNTIY
V: TRBV6-5
J: TRBJ1-3
length: 13

CDR3: ASSKGLAAGANVLT
V: TRBV19
J: TRBJ2-6
length: 14

CDR3: ASSHFRQERNTIY
V: TRBV7-8
J: TRBJ1-3
length: 13

CDR3: ASSQSTRDREEYEQY
V: TRBV23-1
J: TRBJ2-7
length: 15

CDR3: ASSYSEVNTEAF
V: TRBV5-1
J: TRBJ1-1
length: 12

CDR3: ATSDRGGRHEAF
V: TRBV24-1
J: TRBJ1-1
length: 12

CDR3: ASSRQRTDNSPLH
V: TRBV7-2
J: TRBJ1-6
length: 13

CDR3: ATSRDLWEPPLH
V: TRBV15
J: TRBJ1-6
length: 12

CDR3: ASRAQNTARGEQF
V: TRBV2
J: TRBJ2-1
length: 13

CDR3: ASSSRWDREETQY
V: TRBV6-5
J: TRBJ2-5
length: 13

CDR3: ASSFRLAGANEQF
V: TRBV11-1
J: TRBJ2-1
length: 13

CDR3: ASSPPPGLAGSGANVLT
V: TRBV25-1
J: TRBJ2-6
length: 17

CDR3: SARDGGRGFSYEQY
V: TRBV20-1
J: TRBJ2-7
length: 14

CDR3: ASSLDRGRETDTQY
V: TRBV18
J: TRBJ2-3
length: 14

CDR3: ASSQTRGGQGSYNEQF
V: TRBV3-1
J: TRBJ2-1
length: 16

CDR3: SARGQGRSYEQY
V: TRBV20-1
J: TRBJ2-7
length: 12

CDR3: ATSDLLGGFEQF
V: TRBV24-1
J: TRBJ2-1
length: 12

CDR3: ASSGAYEQY
V: TRBV18
J: TRBJ2-7
length: 9

CDR3: SARDWGVYSNQPQH
V: TRBV20-1
J: TRBJ1-5
length: 14

CDR3: SGTGAGTQY
V: TRBV29-1
J: TRBJ2-5
length: 9

CDR3: ATSREGLSPEFEQF
V: TRBV15
J: TRBJ2-1
length: 14

CDR3: ASSYYGAPDSPLH
V: TRBV6-2/TRBV6-3
J: TRBJ1-6
length: 13

CDR3: ASSYSGTGPPEQY
V: TRBV6-6
J: TRBJ2-7
length: 13

CDR3: ASSLRGSDEQY
V: TRBV7-2
J: TRBJ2-7
length: 11

CDR3: ASSQGVYEQY
V: TRBV14
J: TRBJ2-7
length: 10

CDR3: SVDSRQGGFYNEQF
V: TRBV29-1
J: TRBJ2-1
length: 14

CDR3: ASSQAGTSFNEQF
V: TRBV4-1
J: TRBJ2-1
length: 13

CDR3: ASSFSGELF
V: TRBV12-3/TRBV12-4
J: TRBJ2-2
length: 9

CDR3: ASSIGLAGAADTQY
V: TRBV5-1
J: TRBJ2-3
length: 14

CDR3: ASKAGGANTGELF
V: TRBV27
J: TRBJ2-2
length: 13

CDR3: ASSQLRGKETQY
V: TRBV12-3/TRBV12-4
J: TRBJ2-5
length: 12

CDR3: ASSGVPGSYEQY
V: TRBV2
J: TRBJ2-7
length: 12

CDR3: ASSHTAGALGQPQH
V: TRBV4-1
J: TRBJ1-5
length: 14

CDR3: ASSHLYFPGVGQIKDTEAF
V: TRBV4-3
J: TRBJ1-1
length: 19

CDR3: ASSLDAGVIDTQY
V: TRBV7-2
J: TRBJ2-3
length: 13

CDR3: ASSRKVWRAGDGYT
V: TRBV7-8
J: TRBJ1-2
length: 14

CDR3: ASSLTTSTDTQY
V: TRBV7-9
J: TRBJ2-3
length: 12

CDR3: ASSPRTSGTGELF
V: TRBV5-1
J: TRBJ2-2
length: 13

CDR3: ASSLGGGRGHTDTQY
V: TRBV7-9
J: TRBJ2-3
length: 15

CDR3: ASSQATGDSPLH
V: TRBV3-1
J: TRBJ1-6
length: 12